A selection of T cell receptor beta chains follows, all from one sample in a study of shared clonotypes between healthy human individuals. Clones were sequenced by immunoSEQ multiplex PCR, and TCRdb holds only the in-frame ones, with some missing. This sample has about 2.4 million clones; roughly 93% occur once, and the top ten carry 0.36%. The material sequenced was naive CD4+ T cells from PBMCs. These receptors all come from a man younger than 30 in good health. Some clones in this sample may be carry-over from other donors' samples. Each CDR3 is given with its conserved first and last residue. D genes are given only for firm matches. Where a row states a size, it is once, few, many or the class of an expanded clone; other rows omit it.

j_gene: TRBJ2-3
d_gene: TRBD2
abundance: once
len: 14
v_gene: TRBV2
CDR3nt: TGTGCCAGCAGTGAAGCGCGGGGGGCAGATACGCAGTATTTT
CDR3aa: CASSEARGADTQYF

j_gene: TRBJ2-2
d_gene: .
abundance: .
len: 13
v_gene: TRBV11-2
CDR3nt: TGTGCCAGCAGCTTCCTAAATACCGGGGAGCTGTTTTTT
CDR3aa: CASSFLNTGELFF

j_gene: TRBJ2-1
d_gene: TRBD1
abundance: .
len: 14
v_gene: TRBV5-1
CDR3nt: TGCGCCAGCAGCGTCTCCGGGACAGGGGTGGGACAGTTCTTC
CDR3aa: CASSVSGTGVGQFF

j_gene: TRBJ2-7
d_gene: .
abundance: .
len: 14
v_gene: TRBV6-5
CDR3nt: TGTGCCAGCAGTTACTGGGCCGGGGCGGGAGAGCAGTACTTC
CDR3aa: CASSYWAGAGEQYF

j_gene: TRBJ2-1
d_gene: TRBD2
abundance: .
len: 15
v_gene: TRBV6-6
CDR3nt: TGTGCCAGCAGTTCAAGGACTAGCGGGATTTCTGAGCAGTTCTTC
CDR3aa: CASSSRTSGISEQFF

j_gene: TRBJ1-5
d_gene: .
abundance: once
len: 15
v_gene: TRBV28
CDR3nt: TGTGCCAGCAGAGTGACACCAAATAGCAATCAGCCCCAGCATTTT
CDR3aa: CASRVTPNSNQPQHF

j_gene: TRBJ1-6
d_gene: .
abundance: .
len: 15
v_gene: TRBV5-1
CDR3nt: TGCGCCAGCAGCTTGGACGGGCCTCCAAATTCACCCCTCCACTTT
CDR3aa: CASSLDGPPNSPLHF

j_gene: TRBJ2-7
d_gene: .
abundance: .
len: 15
v_gene: TRBV6-5
CDR3nt: TGTGCCAGCAGTTACTCGTTCGGCGGGGCTTGGGAGCAGTACTTC
CDR3aa: CASSYSFGGAWEQYF

j_gene: TRBJ2-1
d_gene: .
abundance: .
len: 15
v_gene: TRBV18
CDR3nt: TGTGCCAGCTCACGGCCTTTGGGCTCCTACAATGAGCAGTTCTTC
CDR3aa: CASSRPLGSYNEQFF

j_gene: TRBJ2-7
d_gene: TRBD2
abundance: .
len: 19
v_gene: TRBV7-8
CDR3nt: TGTGCCAGCAGCTTAGCGTATGCGGGAGGGCCCGGCAGACCCTACGAGCAGTACTTC
CDR3aa: CASSLAYAGGPGRPYEQYF

j_gene: TRBJ2-7
d_gene: .
abundance: once
len: 11
v_gene: TRBV2
CDR3nt: TGTGCCAGCATGAGGGGGTACGAGCAGTACTTC
CDR3aa: CASMRGYEQYF

j_gene: TRBJ1-3
d_gene: TRBD1
abundance: .
len: 13
v_gene: TRBV28
CDR3nt: TGTGCCAGCCAGACAGGGAGCGAAAACACCATATATTTT
CDR3aa: CASQTGSENTIYF

j_gene: TRBJ1-1
d_gene: .
abundance: .
len: 12
v_gene: TRBV6-1
CDR3nt: TGTGCCAGCAGTGGAGGAGGGGTGCAGGCTTTCTTT
CDR3aa: CASSGGGVQAFF

j_gene: TRBJ2-3
d_gene: .
abundance: .
len: 15
v_gene: TRBV5-1
CDR3nt: TGCGCCAGCAGCTTACGAATTACCAGCACAGATACGCAGTATTTT
CDR3aa: CASSLRITSTDTQYF

j_gene: TRBJ1-1
d_gene: .
abundance: .
len: 10
v_gene: TRBV2
CDR3nt: TGTGCCAGCAAAAGTAGTGAAGCTTTCTTT
CDR3aa: CASKSSEAFF

j_gene: TRBJ2-3
d_gene: .
abundance: .
len: 16
v_gene: TRBV5-1
CDR3nt: TGCGCCAGCAGCTTGGGACAGGCGCCACATGCAAATACGCAGTATTTT
CDR3aa: CASSLGQAPHANTQYF

j_gene: TRBJ2-7
d_gene: .
abundance: .
len: 12
v_gene: TRBV6-1
CDR3nt: TGTGCCAGCAGTGAAAGGAAAGAAGGGCAGTACTTC
CDR3aa: CASSERKEGQYF

j_gene: TRBJ1-1
d_gene: TRBD1
abundance: .
len: 16
v_gene: TRBV7-2
CDR3nt: TGTGCCAGCAGCGCCGGGACCCACAGGGGGGGCACTGAAGCTTTCTTT
CDR3aa: CASSAGTHRGGTEAFF

j_gene: TRBJ2-6
d_gene: TRBD1
abundance: .
len: 17
v_gene: TRBV28
CDR3nt: TGTGCCAGCAGTTTGACAGGGGGGAGCTCTGGGGCCAACGTCCTGACTTTC
CDR3aa: CASSLTGGSSGANVLTF

j_gene: TRBJ1-5
d_gene: TRBD1
abundance: .
len: 17
v_gene: TRBV28
CDR3nt: TGTGCCAGCAGAGTACAGGGGACCGCCTATAGCAATCAGCCCCAGCATTTT
CDR3aa: CASRVQGTAYSNQPQHF

j_gene: TRBJ1-1
d_gene: .
abundance: .
len: 14
v_gene: TRBV5-1
CDR3nt: TGCGCCAGCAGCTCCTCGGAATATGATATAGTAGCTTTCTTT
CDR3aa: CASSSSEYDIVAFF

j_gene: TRBJ2-7
d_gene: .
abundance: .
len: 12
v_gene: TRBV18
CDR3nt: TGTGCCAGCTCACCGGCGGGGAACGAGCAGTACTTC
CDR3aa: CASSPAGNEQYF

j_gene: TRBJ2-5
d_gene: .
abundance: .
len: 13
v_gene: TRBV18
CDR3nt: TGTGCCAGCTCACCAGGACATCAAGAGACCCAGTACTTC
CDR3aa: CASSPGHQETQYF

j_gene: TRBJ2-2
d_gene: TRBD1
abundance: .
len: 17
v_gene: TRBV19
CDR3nt: TGTGCCAGTAGTATAGGGCGTACACAGGGGCACACCGGGGAGCTGTTTTTT
CDR3aa: CASSIGRTQGHTGELFF

j_gene: TRBJ1-5
d_gene: .
abundance: .
len: 13
v_gene: TRBV6-6
CDR3nt: TGTGCCAGCCGGGCAGCCCGAAATCAGCCCCAGCATTTT
CDR3aa: CASRAARNQPQHF

j_gene: TRBJ1-5
d_gene: .
abundance: .
len: 13
v_gene: TRBV30
CDR3nt: TGTGCCTGGGCCCCGGACAGCAATCAGCCCCAGCATTTT
CDR3aa: CAWAPDSNQPQHF

j_gene: TRBJ2-5
d_gene: .
abundance: .
len: 16
v_gene: TRBV7-9
CDR3nt: TGTGCCAGCAGCTTAGCGGGGGGGGGCCCTCAGCGGACCCAGTACTTC
CDR3aa: CASSLAGGGPQRTQYF

j_gene: TRBJ2-7
d_gene: .
abundance: once
len: 18
v_gene: TRBV11-2
CDR3nt: TGTGCCAGCAGCTTAGTAGCTCCCGCCGGGACAACTACCTACGAGCAGTACTTC
CDR3aa: CASSLVAPAGTTTYEQYF

j_gene: TRBJ2-1
d_gene: .
abundance: .
len: 15
v_gene: TRBV15
CDR3nt: TGTGCCACCAGCAGGGAACTCGAGTACGCCCCCAAGCAGTTCTTC
CDR3aa: CATSRELEYAPKQFF

j_gene: TRBJ1-2
d_gene: TRBD1
abundance: .
len: 16
v_gene: TRBV6-1
CDR3nt: TGTGCCAGCAGTGGTCCAGACAGGGTCGGGTTGAGTGGCTACACCTTC
CDR3aa: CASSGPDRVGLSGYTF

j_gene: TRBJ2-5
d_gene: TRBD2
abundance: .
len: 16
v_gene: TRBV14
CDR3nt: TGTGCCAGCAGCCAAGATCGCCTAGCGGGAGTGGAGACCCAGTACTTC
CDR3aa: CASSQDRLAGVETQYF

j_gene: TRBJ2-7
d_gene: .
abundance: few
len: 14
v_gene: TRBV5-1
CDR3nt: TGCGCCAGCCCTTCGGGGGGCCCCTTCTACGAGCAGTACTTC
CDR3aa: CASPSGGPFYEQYF

j_gene: TRBJ2-3
d_gene: TRBD2
abundance: once
len: 15
v_gene: TRBV18
CDR3nt: TGTGCCAGCTCATGGACTAGCGGACAAACAGATACGCAGTATTTT
CDR3aa: CASSWTSGQTDTQYF

j_gene: TRBJ2-1
d_gene: .
abundance: .
len: 15
v_gene: TRBV2
CDR3nt: TGTGCCAGCAAGCAGGAGTCGGGACGCTACAATGAGCAGTTCTTC
CDR3aa: CASKQESGRYNEQFF

j_gene: TRBJ2-1
d_gene: .
abundance: .
len: 17
v_gene: TRBV18
CDR3nt: TGTGCCAGCTCACCTTTCGACGTGTTTGGATCCTACAATGAGCAGTTCTTC
CDR3aa: CASSPFDVFGSYNEQFF

j_gene: TRBJ1-1
d_gene: .
abundance: .
len: 14
v_gene: TRBV6-5
CDR3nt: TGTGCCAGCACCAGACCCGGGGAGAACACTGAAGCTTTCTTT
CDR3aa: CASTRPGENTEAFF

j_gene: TRBJ2-7
d_gene: TRBD1
abundance: .
len: 15
v_gene: TRBV13
CDR3nt: TGTGCCAGCAGCCCAAGACAGGGTTTCTTCCACGAGCAGTACTTC
CDR3aa: CASSPRQGFFHEQYF

j_gene: TRBJ2-7
d_gene: TRBD2
abundance: .
len: 15
v_gene: TRBV30
CDR3nt: TGTGCCTGCCAGGGACTAGCGGGAGGGCCGAGAGAGCAGTACTTC
CDR3aa: CACQGLAGGPREQYF

j_gene: TRBJ2-4
d_gene: TRBD1
abundance: .
len: 18
v_gene: TRBV18
CDR3nt: TGTGCCAGCTCACCAACAGGGACAGGGCGCGGGTCCAAAAACATTCAGTACTTC
CDR3aa: CASSPTGTGRGSKNIQYF

j_gene: TRBJ1-5
d_gene: .
abundance: .
len: 15
v_gene: TRBV19
CDR3nt: TGTGCCAGTAGTATAGGAGCGGCTACCAATCAGCCCCAGCATTTT
CDR3aa: CASSIGAATNQPQHF

j_gene: TRBJ1-2
d_gene: TRBD1
abundance: once
len: 12
v_gene: TRBV28
CDR3nt: TGTGCCACGGACGACAGGGCTCAAGGCTACACCTTC
CDR3aa: CATDDRAQGYTF

j_gene: TRBJ2-2
d_gene: TRBD2
abundance: .
len: 16
v_gene: TRBV5-4
CDR3nt: TGTGCCAGCAGCCAGTATAGCGGGATGAACACCGGGGAGCTGTTTTTT
CDR3aa: CASSQYSGMNTGELFF

j_gene: TRBJ2-7
d_gene: .
abundance: .
len: 15
v_gene: TRBV4-1
CDR3nt: TGCGCCAGCAGCCAGTTAGACCGTTCCTCCTACGAGCAGTACTTC
CDR3aa: CASSQLDRSSYEQYF

j_gene: TRBJ2-7
d_gene: .
abundance: once
len: 13
v_gene: TRBV7-9
CDR3nt: TGTGCCAGCAGCCAGGGATCGCGGGACACCCTACACTTC
CDR3aa: CASSQGSRDTLHF

j_gene: TRBJ1-6
d_gene: .
abundance: .
len: 12
v_gene: TRBV28
CDR3nt: TGTGCCAGCAGTGGGACGCGGTCACCCCTCCACTTT
CDR3aa: CASSGTRSPLHF

j_gene: TRBJ2-7
d_gene: TRBD2
abundance: .
len: 16
v_gene: TRBV6-5
CDR3nt: TGTGCCAGCAGTTACTCGGGGGGGACCGAGACCTACGAGCAGTACTTC
CDR3aa: CASSYSGGTETYEQYF

j_gene: TRBJ2-3
d_gene: TRBD2
abundance: .
len: 17
v_gene: TRBV4-1
CDR3nt: TGCGCCAGCTCAGCGAGGCGGGAGTGGGTGGGCACAGATACGCAGTATTTT
CDR3aa: CASSARREWVGTDTQYF

j_gene: TRBJ1-2
d_gene: .
abundance: .
len: 13
v_gene: TRBV27
CDR3nt: TGTGCCAGCAGGGATACAGGGTTACATGGCTACACCTTC
CDR3aa: CASRDTGLHGYTF

j_gene: TRBJ2-1
d_gene: .
abundance: .
len: 14
v_gene: TRBV11-2
CDR3nt: TGTGCCAGCAGCCAAAGACCCCGGGACTCTGAGCAGTTCTTC
CDR3aa: CASSQRPRDSEQFF

j_gene: TRBJ2-5
d_gene: TRBD2
abundance: once
len: 16
v_gene: TRBV11-2
CDR3nt: TGTGCCAGCAGCACCCTTAGCGGGGCCCCTGGGGAGACCCAGTACTTC
CDR3aa: CASSTLSGAPGETQYF

j_gene: TRBJ2-2
d_gene: TRBD1
abundance: .
len: 16
v_gene: TRBV7-9
CDR3nt: TGTGCCAGCAGCTTAGCGGGACAGGGGAACACCGGGGAGCTGTTTTTT
CDR3aa: CASSLAGQGNTGELFF

j_gene: TRBJ2-3
d_gene: .
abundance: .
len: 15
v_gene: TRBV10-2
CDR3nt: TGCGCCACCGGGGAAGGGACGGGTTTAACAGATACGCAGTATTTT
CDR3aa: CATGEGTGLTDTQYF

j_gene: TRBJ2-7
d_gene: .
abundance: .
len: 13
v_gene: TRBV5-4
CDR3nt: TGTGCCAGCAGCTCGGCGGGGGCGTACGAGCAGTACTTC
CDR3aa: CASSSAGAYEQYF

j_gene: TRBJ2-1
d_gene: TRBD1
abundance: .
len: 15
v_gene: TRBV5-1
CDR3nt: TGCGCCAGCACCGACAGGGCAAGTTCCTACAATGAGCAGTTCTTC
CDR3aa: CASTDRASSYNEQFF

j_gene: TRBJ2-7
d_gene: .
abundance: .
len: 16
v_gene: TRBV5-1
CDR3nt: TGCGCCAGCAGCCTGGCCCCAACTCTCCTCCCCTACGAGCAGTACTTC
CDR3aa: CASSLAPTLLPYEQYF